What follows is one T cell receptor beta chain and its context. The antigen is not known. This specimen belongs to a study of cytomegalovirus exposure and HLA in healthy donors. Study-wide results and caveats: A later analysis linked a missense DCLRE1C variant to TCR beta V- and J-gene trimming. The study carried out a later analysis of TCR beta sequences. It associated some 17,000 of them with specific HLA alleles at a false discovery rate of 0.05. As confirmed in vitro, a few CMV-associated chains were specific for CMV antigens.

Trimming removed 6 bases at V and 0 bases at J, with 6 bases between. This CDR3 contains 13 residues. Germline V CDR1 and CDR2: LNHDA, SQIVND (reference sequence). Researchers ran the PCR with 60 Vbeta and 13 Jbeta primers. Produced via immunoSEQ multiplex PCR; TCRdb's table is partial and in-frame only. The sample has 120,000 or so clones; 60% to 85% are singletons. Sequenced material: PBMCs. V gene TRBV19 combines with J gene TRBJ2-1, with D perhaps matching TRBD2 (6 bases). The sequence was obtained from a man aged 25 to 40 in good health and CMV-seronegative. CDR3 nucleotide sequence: TGTGCCAGTAGCGGGAGCTCCTACAATGAGCAGTTCTTC. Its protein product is CASSGSSYNEQFF.